The 17 T cell receptor beta chains given below trace back to one sample, sequenced in a study of early T cells in non-severe SARS-CoV-2 infection. A single record per CDR3 protein comes from TCRdb applying MiXCR to the 5' RACE reads. This table has roughly 80,000 distinct CDR3 sequences, more than 12% appearing once. The sequenced sample was whole blood. The receptors shown here come from an adult who was a healthcare worker with PCR-confirmed SARS-CoV-2 infection or an uninfected control (not recorded which).

Many counts were recorded for this clonotype. J is TRBJ2-5 and V is TRBV7-9, with D perhaps matching TRBD2 (6 bases). Trimming stripped 1 base from V and 3 bases from J, with 21 bases between. Germline CDR1 and CDR2: SEHNR and FQNEAQ (reference sequence). This CDR3 has 18 residues. This CDR3 reads CASSLVEGPGLTKETQYF. The CDR3 DNA reads as TGTGCCAGCAGCTTAGTGGAGGGTCCGGGGCTTACTAAAGAGACCCAGTACTTC. The entire variable domain, with the rest obtained from reference TRBV7-9 and TRBJ2-5, is as follows: DTGVSQNPRHKITKRGQNVTFRCDPISEHNRLYWYRQTLGQGPEFLTYFQNEAQLEKSRLLSDRFSAERPKGSFSTLEIQRTEQGDSAMYLCASSLVEGPGLTKETQYFGPGTRLLVL.

This clonotype showed up just a few times. This rearrangement joins TRBV18 to TRBJ1-6; 10 bases match TRBD1. Germline loops: CDR1 KGHSH, CDR2 LQKENI. This CDR3 comprises 15 residues. Unmatched junction bases numbered 2, after V lost 1 base and J lost 8 bases. This chain's CDR3 is CASSPRDRGHSPLHF. The CDR3 region has the DNA TGTGCCAGCTCACCACGGGACAGGGGACATTCACCCCTCCACTTT.

This clonotype has a count of ten or more. The V gene is TRBV2, the J gene TRBJ1-1; D unresolved. The V gene's germline CDR1 is SNHLY and CDR2 FYNNEI. The CDR3 consists of 14 residues. Trimming removed 1 base at V and 0 bases at J, with 6 bases between. Here the CDR3 DNA reads TGTGCCAGCAGTGAAGTTTTACTGAACACTGAAGCTTTCTTT. As protein: CASSEVLLNTEAFF.

This chain connects TRBV11-2 to TRBJ2-1; D is possibly TRBD1 or TRBD2 (5 bases each). CDR3 size: 16 residues. The V gene lost 1 base and the J gene lost 5 bases, with 15 bases spanning the gap. CDR1 is SGHAT and CDR2 is FQNNGV in the germline V gene. The CDR3 nucleotides are TGTGCCAGCAGCTTAGCCGTGGGACCAAAAAACAATGAGCAGTTCTTC. It yields the protein CASSLAVGPKNNEQFF.

This clonotype occurred a few times. The chain uses TRBV29-1 and TRBJ2-5, with D possibly being TRBD1 (7 bases). Germline V gene data show CDR1 as SQVTM and CDR2 as ANQGSEA. The CDR3 runs to 13 residues. Trimming pared 4 bases from V and 3 bases from J, leaving 12 bases between. In DNA form, the CDR3 reads TGCAGCGTTGGCGGGACAGCGGAAGAGACCCAGTACTTC. Its protein product is CSVGGTAEETQYF.

The chain carries TRBV7-3 and TRBJ2-1; 16 nucleotides match TRBD2. Germline lookup yields CDR1 SGHTA and CDR2 FQGTGA. There are 16 residues in the CDR3. J gave up 8 bases and V 2 bases, and 3 bases lay outside the gene matches. The CDR3, as DNA: TGTGCCAGCAGCTTAGCCGGGACTAGCGGGAGGGATGAGCAGTTCTTC. It is translated as CASSLAGTSGRDEQFF. The full variable domain, in which reference TRBV7-3 and TRBJ2-1 provide the parts outside the CDR3, is GAGVSQTPSNKVTEKGKYVELRCDPISGHTALYWYRQSLGQGPEFLIYFQGTGAADDSGLPNDRFFAVRPEGSVSTLKIQRTERGDSAVYLCASSLAGTSGRDEQFFGPGTRLTVL.

This clonotype turned up a few times. The gene calls are TRBV11-2 and TRBJ2-5; 8 positions agree with TRBD1. The junction had 10 bases not matched to a gene; V was cut back by 2 bases and J by 5 bases. CDR1 and CDR2 from the germline V gene are SGHAT and FQNNGV. This CDR3 is 16 amino acids long. The DNA of the CDR3 is TGTGCCAGCAGCTTATCTGAGACAGGGGCAGGGGAGACCCAGTACTTC. It encodes CASSLSETGAGETQYF.

The chain uses TRBV29-1 and TRBJ1-3; no clear D gene. In germline, CDR1 is SQVTM, CDR2 ANQGSEA. Between the trimmed V and J ends, which lost 4 bases and 1 base, there was a span of 8 bases. There are 13 residues in the CDR3. The CDR3 region is CSVALSSGNTIYF. CDR3 DNA sequence: TGCAGCGTTGCTCTCAGTTCTGGAAACACCATATATTTT.

This sequence joins TRBV7-3 and TRBJ1-1; D not certain. The germline V gene encodes CDR1 SGHTA and CDR2 FQGTGA. V lost 6 bases to trimming and J lost 3 bases, with 11 bases between them. This CDR3 is built from 13 residues. CDR3 sequence (DNA): TGTGCCAGCAGATGGAAGTTAGACACTGAAGCTTTCTTT. Residues: CASRWKLDTEAFF.

The CDR3 DNA sequence: TGTGCCAGCAGCTCCGGCTCGGGACGAGGCACAGATACGCAGTATTTT. Its translation: CASSSGSGRGTDTQYF. This sequence joins TRBV7-8 and TRBJ2-3; D tentatively fits TRBD1 or TRBD2 (5 bases each). The germline V gene encodes CDR1 SGHVS and CDR2 FQNEAQ. CDR3 length: 16 amino acids. The V and J ends lost 4 bases and 1 base respectively, with 15 bases between them.

There are a few counts of this clonotype. The rearrangement uses TRBV19 and TRBJ1-5, with D hard to call. The CDR3 has 14 amino acids. The germline V gene has CDR1 LNHDA and CDR2 SQIVND (reference sequence). V was clipped by 3 bases and J by 1 base, with 7 bases between them. CDR3 DNA: TGTGCCAGTAGTATGTCCAGCAGCAATCAGCCCCAGCATTTT. This codes for CASSMSSSNQPQHF.

This clonotype has only a few counts. V usage is TRBV7-9 and J usage is TRBJ2-6, with D possibly being TRBD1 or TRBD2 (5 bases each). The V gene's germline CDR1 is SEHNR and CDR2 FQNEAQ (reference sequence). Trimming took off 5 bases at V and 2 bases at J, with 13 bases between the two ends. The CDR3 is 16 residues long. The CDR3 here is CASSAGTRTGANVLTF. In nucleotides, the CDR3 is TGTGCCAGCAGCGCCGGGACCCGGACTGGGGCCAACGTCCTGACTTTC.

Remarks on this clonotype: This may come from a read error, since a much larger clone is one base off. The V gene is TRBV6-4, the J gene TRBJ2-3, with D perhaps matching TRBD1 (5 bases). The CDR3 runs 13 residues. Deletions cut 4 bases from V and 2 bases from J, with 7 bases between. Germline V lookup: CDR1 MRHNA, CDR2 SNTAGT. The CDR3 sequence is CASSGTTTDTQYF. The CDR3, as DNA: TGTGCCAGCAGTGGGACAACCACAGATACGCAGTATTTT.

This clonotype was counted only a few times. This sequence joins TRBV7-9 and TRBJ2-3; D gene ambiguous. The CDR3 totals 16 residues. V dropped 1 base and J dropped 6 bases, with 17 bases sitting between them. Germline V gives CDR1 SEHNR, CDR2 FQNEAQ (reference sequence). DNA of the CDR3: TGTGCCAGCAGCTTAGGGTTGAGCCCGGAAGAGGATACGCAGTATTTT. Translating gives CASSLGLSPEEDTQYF.

This clonotype was picked up a small number of times. The chain combines TRBV2 with TRBJ2-1, with a weak D call TRBD2 (6 bases). The CDR3 runs 15 residues. V lost 6 bases and J lost 2, with 14 bases in between. The V gene's germline CDR1 is SNHLY and CDR2 FYNNEI. This chain's CDR3 is CASRAGTSAYNEQFF. In DNA form, the CDR3 reads TGTGCCAGCAGAGCCGGGACTTCCGCCTACAATGAGCAGTTCTTC.

This clonotype was detected a few times. This chain joins TRBV20-1 and TRBJ2-7, with D uncertain. Germline V lookup: CDR1 DFQATT, CDR2 SNEGSKA (reference sequence). The CDR3 contains 13 residues. The ends were cut back, 3 bases at V and 1 base at J, with 10 bases in the middle. DNA of the CDR3: TGCAGTGCTAGTCATACTGGTTCCTACGAGCAGTACTTC. Residues: CSASHTGSYEQYF.

This clonotype was counted a few times. CDR3 sequence: CASSLAGLAGVTGELFF. CDR3 nucleotides: TGTGCCAGCAGCTTAGCGGGACTAGCGGGAGTCACCGGGGAGCTGTTTTTT. This rearrangement joins TRBV7-8 to TRBJ2-2, with 14 bases lining up with TRBD2. The germline gives CDR1 SGHVS, CDR2 FQNEAQ. There are 17 residues in the CDR3. V dropped 0 bases and J dropped 4; count of bases not matched to a gene: 1.